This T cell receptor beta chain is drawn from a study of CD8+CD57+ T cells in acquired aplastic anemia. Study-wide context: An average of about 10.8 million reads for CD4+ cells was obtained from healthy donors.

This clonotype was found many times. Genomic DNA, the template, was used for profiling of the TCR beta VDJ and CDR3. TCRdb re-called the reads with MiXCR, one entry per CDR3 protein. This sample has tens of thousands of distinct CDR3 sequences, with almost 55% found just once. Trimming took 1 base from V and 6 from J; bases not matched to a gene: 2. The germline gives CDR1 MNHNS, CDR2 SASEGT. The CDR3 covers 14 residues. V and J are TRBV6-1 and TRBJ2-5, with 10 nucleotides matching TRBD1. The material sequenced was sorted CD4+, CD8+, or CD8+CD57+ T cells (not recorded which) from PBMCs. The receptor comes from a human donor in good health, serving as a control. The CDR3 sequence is CASSEGQGAQTQYF. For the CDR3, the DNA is TGTGCCAGCAGTGAAGGACAGGGGGCCCAGACCCAGTACTTC.